Given below is one TCR beta chain in context. Method: immunoSEQ multiplex PCR; TCRdb's copy keeps in-frame clones and lacks some. The top ten clones hold about 1.4% of a sample with over 150,000 clones, roughly 94% of them seen once. The ends were cut back, 4 bases at V and 0 bases at J, with 16 bases in the middle. In germline, CDR1 is SGHKS, CDR2 YYEKEE (reference sequence). The CDR3 runs 16 residues. This entry belongs to a study of control samples from healthy donors and cancer patients. This rearrangement joins TRBV5-5 to TRBJ1-2; D remains unclear. Sequenced sample: blood. The receptor comes from a woman aged 18-30 years in good health. CDR3 region: CASSPAPRAANYGYTF. Written as DNA, the CDR3 is TGTGCCAGCAGCCCTGCCCCGAGAGCCGCTAACTATGGCTACACCTTC. The complete variable domain, with remaining parts taken from reference TRBV5-5 and TRBJ1-2, reads DAGVTQSPTHLIKTRGQQVTLRCSPISGHKSVSWYQQVLGQGPQFIFQYYEKEERGRGNFPDRFSARQFPNYSSELNVNALLLGDSALYLCASSPAPRAANYGYTFGSGTRLTVV.